The subject of this entry is one T cell receptor (beta chain). Per the germline V gene, CDR1 is LNHDA and CDR2 is SQIVND (reference sequence). The V segment lost 4 bases and the J segment 7 bases; nucleotides outside the gene matches: 4. The CDR3 runs 13 residues. The source of the sample is a study of blood T cell repertoires in COVID-19. Study context: The United States, Italy and Spain were the sources of the acute and convalescent COVID-19 samples. PBMCs, B-cell-depleted T cells, or T cells provided the cDNA or gDNA that made up the material.

Authors' methods: Amplification of reference gene primers was used by the study to estimate nucleated cell counts. Measured with immunoSEQ multiplex PCR; TCRdb has only the in-frame clones, and not every one. V and J calls plus clone size are reproduced from that table; the DNA served to infer D and trimming. The sample includes around 60,000 clones, about nine tenths of them seen just once. This TCR was recovered from a man aged 55 to 70 with acute or convalescent COVID-19. Sequencing input: peripheral blood. V gene TRBV19 combines with J gene TRBJ1-1; 9 nucleotides align to TRBD1. The DNA of the CDR3 is TGTGCCAGTAGTACGACAGGGGGGATTGAAGCTTTCTTT. This sequence encodes CASSTTGGIEAFF.